A single sample is the source of the 27 T cell receptor beta chains below, sequenced in a study of T cell repertoires in cytomegalovirus infection. Their antigens remain unidentified. TCRdb passed the reads through MiXCR, listing each CDR3 protein once. The repertoire holds a few hundred thousand distinct CDR3 sequences, with about 39% as singletons. The sequences come from cultured PBMCs, collected from culture after CMV antigen stimulation. These receptors were taken from a human donor in good health (CMV status not recorded). Some clones in this sample may be carry-over from other donors' samples.

This clonotype has a handful of counts. The chain is built from TRBV6-2 or TRBV6-3 and TRBJ2-5; TRBD1 or TRBD2 may be the D gene (5 bases each). The CDR3 covers 17 residues. From germline, CDR1 is MNHEY and CDR2 SVGEGT. Trimming pared 3 bases from V and 2 bases from J, leaving 19 bases between. CDR3 sequence (DNA): TGTGCCAGCAGTTATTACCCGCTCGGGGCACGACAAGAGACCCAGTACTTC. Its protein is CASSYYPLGARQETQYF.

V is TRBV7-6 and J is TRBJ2-1, with 7 bases matching TRBD1. The ends lost 3 bases at V and 10 bases at J; junction bases unmatched: 3. The CDR3 is 12 residues long. CDR1 SGHVS and CDR2 FNYEAQ come from the germline V gene. CDR3 residues: CASSFRTGEQFF. CDR3 DNA sequence: TGTGCCAGCAGCTTCCGGACAGGCGAGCAGTTCTTC. The full variable domain, in which reference TRBV7-6 and TRBJ2-1 provide the parts outside the CDR3, is GAGVSQSPRYKVTKRGQDVALRCDPISGHVSLYWYRQALGQGPEFLTYFNYEAQQDKSGLPNDRFSAERPEGSISTLTIQRTEQRDSAMYRCASSFRTGEQFFGPGTRLTVL.

The genes are TRBV6-2 or TRBV6-3 and TRBJ1-5; D remains unclear. This CDR3 is 14 amino acids long. Germline CDR1 and CDR2: MNHEY and SVGEGT. Trimming cost V 8 bases and J 5 bases, with 16 bases left between them. In DNA, the CDR3 is TGTGCCAGCCAGACGGCGAAGTCCGATCAGCCCCAGCATTTT. It specifies CASQTAKSDQPQHF.

This clonotype occurred a few times. The V and J genes are TRBV5-8 and TRBJ1-5; tentatively, D is TRBD1 (5 bases). V lost 9 bases, J lost 16 bases, and 29 bases lay in between. Germline CDR1 SGHTS, CDR2 YDEGEE. This CDR3 contains 14 residues. This CDR3 is CATRRQGERFGFHF. CDR3 nucleotide sequence: TGTGCCACCCGTAGGCAGGGCGAGAGATTCGGGTTTCATTTT.

This clonotype was observed a handful of times. The chain recombines TRBV11-2 with TRBJ1-2; TRBD1 aligns across 7 bases. This CDR3 spans 14 amino acids. The V gene's germline CDR1 is SGHAT and CDR2 FQNNGV. Trimming took 1 base from V and 2 from J; bases not matched to a gene: 1. CDR3 in amino acids: CASSLVQGNYGYTF. The CDR3 DNA is TGTGCCAGCAGCTTAGTACAGGGGAACTATGGCTACACCTTC.

This sequence joins TRBV20-1 and TRBJ1-5; the match to TRBD1 covers 7 bases. Unmatched junction bases numbered 2, after V lost 6 bases and J lost 0 bases. This CDR3 has 13 amino acids. Germline V gene lookup returns CDR1 DFQATT and CDR2 SNEGSKA (reference sequence). The CDR3 is CSAAGGSNQPQHF. The CDR3 bases are TGCAGTGCGGCAGGGGGTAGCAATCAGCCCCAGCATTTT.

This clonotype was observed a handful of times. This chain uses TRBV7-2 with TRBJ2-1; the D is unclear. The CDR3 contains 11 residues. From germline, CDR1 is SGHTA and CDR2 FQGNSA. V was trimmed by 3 bases and J by 9 bases, leaving 6 bases between them. DNA for the CDR3: TGTGCCAGCAGCTTGACTTTTGAGCAGTTCTTC. This sequence encodes CASSLTFEQFF.

The CDR3 region is CASSLGTYGNTGELFF. Written as DNA, the CDR3 is TGTGCCAGCAGTTTAGGGACTTACGGGAACACCGGGGAGCTGTTTTTT. The rearrangement links TRBV12-3 or TRBV12-4 to TRBJ2-2; D perhaps matches TRBD2 (5 bases). CDR3 length equals 16 residues. Trimming stripped 1 base from V and 1 base from J, with 10 bases between.

On this clonotype itself: The conserved phenylalanine or tryptophan is not found at the CDR3 terminus, so this likely reflects a read error. The rearrangement links TRBV12-3 or TRBV12-4 to TRBJ1-4, with D unclear. Trimming pared 7 bases from V and 6 bases from J, leaving 18 bases between. The CDR3 runs to 15 residues. CDR3 sequence: CASTGRERVYEKLFV. The CDR3 DNA sequence: TGTGCCAGCACTGGCCGGGAAAGGGTTTATGAAAAACTGTTTGTT.

V gene TRBV12-3 or TRBV12-4 combines with J gene TRBJ2-2; D is uncertain. The CDR3 has 16 amino acids. V was cut by 1 base and J by 6 bases, with 15 bases left in between. The CDR3 DNA is TGTGCCAGCAGTTTAGAAAAGGGTAGCTTTGCCGGGGAGCTGTTTTTT. It is translated as CASSLEKGSFAGELFF.

This clonotype has just a few counts. The chain has TRBV7-2 and TRBJ1-4; unclear D gene. Per germline, CDR1 SGHTA and CDR2 FQGNSA. The CDR3 runs 14 residues. The V end lost 5 bases, the J end lost 2 bases, and 9 bases lay between the germline ends. The CDR3 sequence is CASSVAGTNEKLFF. CDR3 in DNA: TGTGCCAGCAGCGTTGCGGGGACTAATGAAAAACTGTTTTTT.

V is TRBV6-1 and J is TRBJ2-5, with a possible D match to TRBD2 (5 bases). V was pared by 5 bases and J by 4 bases, with 14 bases between. The length of the CDR3 is 14 residues. CDR1 and CDR2 (germline): MNHNS, SASEGT. Written as DNA, the CDR3 is TGTGCCAGCAGTCGGGCAGTTCGGGGAGAGACCCAGTACTTC. Its translation is CASSRAVRGETQYF.

The chain couples TRBV20-1 to TRBJ1-6; 7 bases line up with TRBD1. The CDR3 consists of 13 residues. Germline CDR1 DFQATT, CDR2 SNEGSKA (reference sequence). Trimming took 4 bases from V and 8 from J; bases not matched to a gene: 5. CDR3 protein: CSATTGTYSPLHF. The CDR3 nucleotides are TGCAGTGCTACGACAGGGACATATTCACCCCTCCACTTT.

This clonotype was detected a few times. The chain has TRBV20-1 and TRBJ1-1; the D is unclear. The CDR3 covers 15 residues. Germline V CDR1 and CDR2: DFQATT, SNEGSKA (reference sequence). V was pared by 0 bases and J by 3 bases, with 14 bases between. CDR3 bases: TGCAGTGCTAGAGATTTTACGGTTGGACACACTGAAGCTTTCTTT. Its translation: CSARDFTVGHTEAFF.

This clonotype was counted a few times. The CDR3 loop reads CASRLTQGGGGYTF. CDR3 bases: TGTGCCAGCAGACTTACACAGGGCGGCGGTGGCTACACCTTC. The chain joins TRBV7-2 to TRBJ1-2; possibly TRBD1 for D (6 bases). CDR3 length: 14 residues. In germline, CDR1 is SGHTA, CDR2 FQGNSA. Trimming pared 6 bases from V and 7 bases from J, leaving 18 bases between.

This clonotype was found many times. V and J are TRBV7-2 and TRBJ2-3; possible D gene TRBD2, 7 bases. The V end lost 5 bases, the J end lost 5 bases, and 17 bases lay between the germline ends. CDR3 size: 15 residues. Germline V gives CDR1 SGHTA, CDR2 FQGNSA. The CDR3 spells CASSPLGGAGDTQYF. The CDR3 DNA is TGTGCCAGCAGCCCACTGGGGGGGGCCGGAGATACGCAGTATTTT.

This clonotype was detected a few times. CDR3 amino acids: CASSQEGLGGDTQYF. The CDR3 DNA is TGCGCCAGCAGCCAAGAGGGCCTCGGGGGGGATACGCAGTATTTT. The V and J genes are TRBV4-3 and TRBJ2-3; 7 bases fit TRBD2. The trim removed 0 bases at V and 6 bases at J, leaving 6 bases unmatched. Germline V gives CDR1 LGHNA, CDR2 YSLEER. The CDR3 has 15 amino acids.

CDR3 DNA sequence: TGCAGTGCTTTTTGGTATATTTCCGTAAACACTGAAGCTTTCTTT. Amino acid sequence: CSAFWYISVNTEAFF. The rearrangement links TRBV20-1 to TRBJ1-1; D unclear. Germline CDR1 reads DFQATT; CDR2 reads SNEGSKA (reference sequence). The CDR3 length is 15 residues. Trimming took 5 bases from V and 2 from J, leaving 18 bases between them.

V usage is TRBV11-2 and J usage is TRBJ2-7, with D maybe TRBD2 (6 bases). Deletions cut 6 bases from V and 3 bases from J, with 18 bases between. CDR1 and CDR2 (germline): SGHAT, FQNNGV. This CDR3 region has 15 residues. In DNA form, the CDR3 reads TGTGCCAGCAGTACGACGTGGGCTAGCGACTACGAGCAGTACTTC. This gives the protein CASSTTWASDYEQYF.

This clonotype came up a few times. The chain couples TRBV7-2 to TRBJ2-3; D may be TRBD2 (6 bases). Trimming removed 5 bases from V and 4 bases from J, with 16 bases in between. This CDR3 is 15 amino acids long. CDR1 and CDR2 (germline): SGHTA, FQGNSA. The CDR3 loop is CASSPTIPGADTQYF. As DNA, the CDR3 is TGTGCCAGCAGCCCCACTATCCCGGGAGCAGATACGCAGTATTTT. The variable domain in full, completed from reference TRBV7-2 and TRBJ2-3, reads GAGVSQSPSNKVTEKGKDVELRCDPISGHTALYWYRQSLGQGLEFLIYFQGNSAPDKSGLPSDRFSAERTGGSVSTLTIQRTQQEDSAVYLCASSPTIPGADTQYFGPGTRLTVL.

In DNA, the CDR3 is TGTGCTAGTGGCAATCCCCCCAGCCACTATGGCTACACCTTC. This gives the protein CASGNPPSHYGYTF. This sequence joins TRBV12-5 and TRBJ1-2; the D is unclear. Deletions cut 6 bases from V and 3 bases from J, with 14 bases between. Germline values: CDR1 LGHNT, CDR2 FRNRAP. The CDR3 runs to 14 residues.

This clonotype showed up many times. The genes are TRBV7-2 and TRBJ1-5; D is undetermined. This CDR3 spans 15 amino acids. CDR1 and CDR2 (germline): SGHTA, FQGNSA. V lost 3 bases, J lost 6 bases, and 15 bases lay in between. CDR3 protein: CASSFDGRRGQPQHF. The CDR3 DNA follows: TGTGCCAGCAGCTTTGACGGTCGTAGAGGTCAGCCCCAGCATTTT.

The chain is built from TRBV7-2 and TRBJ2-5; D not resolved. Between the trimmed V and J ends, which lost 3 bases and 5 bases, there was a span of 13 bases. Germline V gene sequence: CDR1 SGHTA, CDR2 FQGNSA. The length of the CDR3 is 14 residues. The CDR3 is CASSFPNLGETQYF. The CDR3 DNA reads TGTGCCAGCAGCTTTCCTAACCTGGGGGAGACCCAGTACTTC. Based on the CDR3 plus reference TRBV7-2 and TRBJ2-5, the full variable domain is GAGVSQSPSNKVTEKGKDVELRCDPISGHTALYWYRQSLGQGLEFLIYFQGNSAPDKSGLPSDRFSAERTGGSVSTLTIQRTQQEDSAVYLCASSFPNLGETQYFGPGTRLLVL.

In this sample, this clonotype turned up a few times. The J gene is TRBJ2-7, the V gene TRBV7-2, with TRBD1 matching 9 bases. Trimming removed 3 bases from V and 6 bases from J; junction bases left unmatched: 6. This CDR3 region has 14 residues. Germline V CDR1 and CDR2: SGHTA, FQGNSA. The CDR3 here is CASSFDRGGPEQYF. As DNA, the CDR3 is TGTGCCAGCAGCTTCGACAGGGGGGGACCCGAGCAGTACTTC.

This clonotype appeared many times. The chain links TRBV7-2 to TRBJ1-3; no definite D call. CDR3 length equals 14 residues. Germline V gives CDR1 SGHTA, CDR2 FQGNSA. V dropped 5 bases and J dropped 4 bases, with 12 bases sitting between them. The CDR3 reads CASSPPQRGNTIYF. CDR3 nucleotides: TGTGCCAGCAGCCCGCCACAGAGAGGAAACACCATATATTTT.

In its sample, this clonotype was seen many times. This CDR3 reads CASSPRGPGQETQYF. The DNA for the CDR3 is TGTGCCAGCAGCCCACGCGGGCCGGGGCAAGAGACCCAGTACTTC. This chain uses TRBV7-2 with TRBJ2-5; D possibly corresponds to TRBD2 (5 bases). Trimming stripped 5 bases from V and 2 bases from J, with 15 bases between. The CDR3 totals 15 residues. Looked up from germline, CDR1 is SGHTA and CDR2 is FQGNSA.

This rearrangement joins TRBV24-1 to TRBJ2-7; D is tentatively TRBD1 or TRBD2 (6 bases each). The germline V gene has CDR1 KGHDR and CDR2 SFDVKD. The CDR3 totals 13 residues. Deletions cut 7 bases from V and 0 bases from J, with 9 bases between. The CDR3 spells CATSEGGSYEQYF. CDR3 nucleotide sequence: TGTGCCACCAGCGAGGGGGGCTCCTACGAGCAGTACTTC.